The entry below gives a single T cell receptor beta chain sequence along with its context. Its matching antigen is unknown. Clones were read by immunoSEQ multiplex PCR, and TCRdb kept only the in-frame ones, dropping some. The sample lists 2,500 to 3,000 clones, about 20% occurring once. The CDR3 covers 14 residues. Between the trimmed V and J ends, which lost 8 bases and 0 bases, there was a span of 10 bases. CDR1 is MDHEN and CDR2 is SYDVKM in the germline V gene. The sample originates from a study of T cells in localized non-small cell lung cancer. Findings and caveats of the study: Researchers found a median approximately 50 of the top 100 tumor clones in adjacent lung.

The specimen was lung tumor tissue, collected before any cancer treatment. The chain couples TRBV28 to TRBJ2-2, with D unresolved. The origin of this receptor is a male donor aged 60 or over with stage II squamous cell lung carcinoma. In DNA form, the CDR3 reads TGTGCCAGCGTTGGCCGGTCGAACACCGGGGAGCTGTTTTTT. This gives the protein CASVGRSNTGELFF. Variable domain in full (rest from reference TRBV28 and TRBJ2-2): DVKVTQSSRYLVKRTGEKVFLECVQDMDHENMFWYRQDPGLGLRLIYFSYDVKMKEKGDIPEGYSVSREKKERFSLILESASTNQTSMYLCASVGRSNTGELFFGEGSRLTVL.